This TCR beta chain was observed in a study of T cell responses to AZD1222 COVID-19 vaccine. Study results and caveats: Variant regions that are unmutated are reportedly the target of nearly half of spike-specific TCRs. Among the donors, most were white British and more were female, and clonal diversity was possibly underestimated. Vaccine-related CD4 TCRs covered spike, predominating at 160-218 and 743-854. No day 14 peak samples; only post-peak repertoires were characterized.

Clones were read by immunoSEQ multiplex PCR, and TCRdb kept only the in-frame ones, dropping some. This table has approximately 200,000 clones, roughly 92% appearing once. Note on this clone: Its antigen remains unidentified.

Germline V gene data show CDR1 as SGHRS and CDR2 as YFSETQ. CDR3 length: 16 residues. V gave up 4 bases and J gave up 2 bases, with 17 bases separating them. This clonotype originated in an adult who received the AZD1222 COVID-19 vaccine. The sequencing used peripheral blood, collected 28 days after the second AZD1222 dose. The rearrangement uses TRBV5-1 and TRBJ2-3; D possibly corresponds to TRBD2 (5 bases). CDR3 DNA: TGCGCCAGCAGCCTAGCCACAGATACCTTCACAGATACGCAGTATTTT. Translated: CASSLATDTFTDTQYF.